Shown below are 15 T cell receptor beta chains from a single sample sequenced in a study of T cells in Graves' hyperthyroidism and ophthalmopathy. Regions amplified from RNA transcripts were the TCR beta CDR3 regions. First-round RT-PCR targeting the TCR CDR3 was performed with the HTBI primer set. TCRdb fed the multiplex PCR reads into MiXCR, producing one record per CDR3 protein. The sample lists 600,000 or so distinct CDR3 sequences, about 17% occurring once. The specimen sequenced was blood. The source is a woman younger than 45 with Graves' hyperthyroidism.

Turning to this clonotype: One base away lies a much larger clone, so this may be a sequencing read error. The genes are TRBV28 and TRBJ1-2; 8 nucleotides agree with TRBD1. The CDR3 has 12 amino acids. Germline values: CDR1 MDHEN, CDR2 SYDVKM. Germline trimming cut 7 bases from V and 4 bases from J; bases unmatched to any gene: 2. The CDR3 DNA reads TGTGCCAGCAAGGACAGGGCCTATGGCTACACCTTC. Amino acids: CASKDRAYGYTF.

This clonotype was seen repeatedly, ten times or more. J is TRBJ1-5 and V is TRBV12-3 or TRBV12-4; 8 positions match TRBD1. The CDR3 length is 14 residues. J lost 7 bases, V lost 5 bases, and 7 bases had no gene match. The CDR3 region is CASSRTGQWQPQHF. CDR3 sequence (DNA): TGTGCCAGCAGTCGGACAGGGCAATGGCAGCCCCAGCATTTT.

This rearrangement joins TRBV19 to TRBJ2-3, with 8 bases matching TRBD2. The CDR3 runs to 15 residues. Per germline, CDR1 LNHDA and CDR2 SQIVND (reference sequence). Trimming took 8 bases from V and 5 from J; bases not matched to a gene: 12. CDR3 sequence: CASSASGGPGDTQYF. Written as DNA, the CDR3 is TGTGCCAGTTCAGCCTCGGGAGGGCCTGGAGATACGCAGTATTTT.

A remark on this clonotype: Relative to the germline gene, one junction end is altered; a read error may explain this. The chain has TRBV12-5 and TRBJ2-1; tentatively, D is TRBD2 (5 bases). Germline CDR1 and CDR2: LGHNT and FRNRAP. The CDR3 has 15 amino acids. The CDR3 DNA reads TGTGTTAGTGGCCGGAGCGGTAGCTCCTACAATGAGCAGTTCTTC. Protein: CVSGRSGSSYNEQFF.

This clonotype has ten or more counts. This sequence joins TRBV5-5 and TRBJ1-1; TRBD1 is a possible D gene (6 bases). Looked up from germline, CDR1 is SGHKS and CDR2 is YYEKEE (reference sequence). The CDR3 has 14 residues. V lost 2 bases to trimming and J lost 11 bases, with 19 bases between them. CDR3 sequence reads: CASSFVSGGAEAFF. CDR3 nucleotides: TGTGCCAGCAGCTTCGTCTCCGGGGGCGCGGAGGCTTTCTTT.

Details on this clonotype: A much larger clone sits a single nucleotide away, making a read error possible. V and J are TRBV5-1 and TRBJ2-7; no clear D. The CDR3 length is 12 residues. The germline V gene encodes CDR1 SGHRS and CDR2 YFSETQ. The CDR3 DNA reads TGTGCCAGCAGCTTAGATTACTGCGAGCAGTACTTC. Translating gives CASSLDYCEQYF.

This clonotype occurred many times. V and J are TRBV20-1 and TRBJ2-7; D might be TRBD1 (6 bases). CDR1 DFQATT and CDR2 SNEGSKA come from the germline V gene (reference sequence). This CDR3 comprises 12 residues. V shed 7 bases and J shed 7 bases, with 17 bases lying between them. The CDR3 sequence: CSVGQGHGEQYF. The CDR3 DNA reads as TGCAGTGTAGGTCAGGGGCATGGGGAGCAGTACTTC.

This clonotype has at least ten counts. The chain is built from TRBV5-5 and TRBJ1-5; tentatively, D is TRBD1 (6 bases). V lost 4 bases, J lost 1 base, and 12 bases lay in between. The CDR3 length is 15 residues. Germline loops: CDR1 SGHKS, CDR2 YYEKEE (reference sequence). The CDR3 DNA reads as TGTGCCAGCAGCCTCGGACAGACAAGCAATCAGCCCCAGCATTTT. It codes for CASSLGQTSNQPQHF.

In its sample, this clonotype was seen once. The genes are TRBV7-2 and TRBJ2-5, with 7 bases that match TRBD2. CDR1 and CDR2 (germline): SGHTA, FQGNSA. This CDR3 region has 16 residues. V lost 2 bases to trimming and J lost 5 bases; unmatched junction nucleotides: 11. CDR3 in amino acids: CASSLFPAGMGETQYF. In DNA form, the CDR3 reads TGTGCCAGCAGCTTATTCCCAGCGGGGATGGGGGAGACCCAGTACTTC.

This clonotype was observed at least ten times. This CDR3 is CSARVTGGYEQYF. CDR3 sequence (DNA): TGCAGTGCTAGAGTTACAGGGGGCTACGAGCAGTACTTC. The chain is built from TRBV20-1 and TRBJ2-7, with TRBD1 identical over 8 bases. The CDR3 is made up of 13 amino acids. The junction had 2 bases not matched to a gene; V was cut back by 1 base and J by 3 bases. CDR1 is DFQATT and CDR2 is SNEGSKA in the germline V gene (reference sequence).

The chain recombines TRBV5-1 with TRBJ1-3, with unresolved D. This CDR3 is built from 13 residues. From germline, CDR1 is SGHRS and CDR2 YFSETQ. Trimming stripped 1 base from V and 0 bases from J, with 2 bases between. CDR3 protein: CASSLFSGNTIYF. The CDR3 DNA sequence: TGCGCCAGCAGCTTGTTCTCTGGAAACACCATATATTTT. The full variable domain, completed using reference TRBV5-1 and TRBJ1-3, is KAGVTQTPRYLIKTRGQQVTLSCSPISGHRSVSWYQQTPGQGLQFLFEYFSETQRNKGNFPGRFSGRQFSNSRSEMNVSTLELGDSALYLCASSLFSGNTIYFGEGSWLTVV.

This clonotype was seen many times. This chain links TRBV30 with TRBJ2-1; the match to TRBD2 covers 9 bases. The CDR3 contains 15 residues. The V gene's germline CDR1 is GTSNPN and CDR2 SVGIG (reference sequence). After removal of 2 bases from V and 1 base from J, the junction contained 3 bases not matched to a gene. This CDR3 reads CAWSSGLASYNEQFF. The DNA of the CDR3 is TGTGCCTGGAGTTCAGGACTAGCGTCCTACAATGAGCAGTTCTTC.

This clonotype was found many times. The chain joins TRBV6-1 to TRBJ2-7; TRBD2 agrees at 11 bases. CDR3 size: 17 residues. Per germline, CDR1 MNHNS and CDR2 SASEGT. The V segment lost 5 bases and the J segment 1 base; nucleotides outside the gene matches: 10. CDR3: CASSRTSGLPSSYEQYF. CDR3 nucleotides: TGTGCCAGCAGTCGGACTAGCGGGCTCCCTTCTTCCTACGAGCAGTACTTC.

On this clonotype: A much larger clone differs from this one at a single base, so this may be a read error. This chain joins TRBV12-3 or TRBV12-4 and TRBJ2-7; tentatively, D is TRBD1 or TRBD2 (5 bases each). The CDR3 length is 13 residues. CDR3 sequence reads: CACSLSPGPEQYF. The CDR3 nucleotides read TGTGCCTGCAGTTTAAGCCCGGGGCCCGAGCAGTACTTC.

This CDR3 reads CASSLEGVALDTQYF. DNA of the CDR3: TGTGCCAGCAGCTTAGAGGGGGTAGCACTAGATACGCAGTATTTT. The chain links TRBV11-3 to TRBJ2-3; the D gene could be TRBD1 or TRBD2 (5 bases each). The V end was cut by 0 bases, the J end by 5 bases, with 12 bases between. CDR1 is SGHNT, CDR2 YENEEA, per germline. The CDR3 spans 15 residues.